The 27 T cell receptor beta chains given below trace back to one sample, sequenced in a study of blood T cell repertoires in COVID-19. Only in-frame clones appear in the TCRdb table, and some are missing; sequencing was by immunoSEQ multiplex PCR. The sample records around 170,000 clones, less than 90% being singletons. Sequencing was carried out using peripheral blood. The receptor source for this set is a woman aged 70-85 years with acute or convalescent COVID-19.

The chain uses TRBV6-5 and TRBJ1-2; D might be TRBD1 (5 bases). Germline V gene sequence: CDR1 MNHEY, CDR2 SVGAGI. The CDR3 totals 12 residues. Trimming removed 6 bases at V and 8 bases at J, with 13 bases between. In DNA form, the CDR3 reads TGTGCCAGCAGCTCAGGTCAGGGAGGCTACACCTTC. Its protein is CASSSGQGGYTF.

The chain recombines TRBV4-3 with TRBJ2-2; 11 positions match TRBD2. J gave up 6 bases and V 4 bases, and 19 bases lay outside the gene matches. The CDR3 length is 20 residues. Per germline, CDR1 LGHNA and CDR2 YSLEER. The CDR3 DNA reads as TGCGCCAGCAGCCCGGGACAGACCGCGTATAGCGGGAGGGTCGCCGGGGAGCTGTTTTTT. Translation: CASSPGQTAYSGRVAGELFF.

The V and J genes are TRBV7-9 and TRBJ1-6, with D possibly matching TRBD1 (6 bases). From germline, CDR1 is SEHNR and CDR2 FQNEAQ (reference sequence). This CDR3 is built from 15 residues. Trimming pared 5 bases from V and 7 bases from J, leaving 15 bases between. CDR3 sequence reads: CASSQREGVNSPLHF. In DNA form, the CDR3 reads TGTGCCAGCAGCCAGCGGGAGGGGGTAAATTCACCCCTCCACTTT. The full variable domain, completed using reference TRBV7-9 and TRBJ1-6, is DTGVSQNPRHKITKRGQNVTFRCDPISEHNRLYWYRQTLGQGPEFLTYFQNEAQLEKSRLLSDRFSAERPKGSFSTLEIQRTEQGDSAMYLCASSQREGVNSPLHFGNGTRLTVT.

V and J are TRBV25-1 and TRBJ2-5; the D is unclear. The CDR3 has 12 residues. V gave up 1 base and J gave up 7 bases, with 7 bases separating them. Germline V lookup: CDR1 MGHDK, CDR2 SYGVNS. Here the CDR3 DNA reads TGTGCCAGCAGTGAATCTCCGGGGACCCAGTACTTC. The encoded protein is CASSESPGTQYF.

The rearrangement joins TRBV5-1 to TRBJ2-7; D may be TRBD2 (6 bases). Deletions cut 4 bases from V and 2 bases from J, with 16 bases between. In germline, CDR1 is SGHRS, CDR2 YFSETQ. The CDR3 spans 15 residues. The DNA for the CDR3 is TGCGCCAGCAGCCTGACCGGGACTGTAACCTACGAGCAGTACTTC. It translates to CASSLTGTVTYEQYF. Filled out from reference TRBV5-1 and TRBJ2-7, the complete variable domain reads KAGVTQTPRYLIKTRGQQVTLSCSPISGHRSVSWYQQTPGQGLQFLFEYFSETQRNKGNFPGRFSGRQFSNSRSEMNVSTLELGDSALYLCASSLTGTVTYEQYFGPGTRLTVT.

This clone was seen a single time. The gene calls are TRBV19 and TRBJ1-2, with 12 bases aligning to TRBD1. With V trimmed by 3 bases and J by 5 bases, 7 bases remained unmatched. The CDR3 covers 16 residues. The germline V gene has CDR1 LNHDA and CDR2 SQIVND (reference sequence). Here the CDR3 reads CASSIGTGGASYGYTF. The CDR3 DNA follows: TGTGCCAGTAGTATCGGGACAGGGGGCGCATCGTATGGCTACACCTTC.

The rearrangement links TRBV11-2 to TRBJ2-6; D perhaps matches TRBD2 (6 bases). V shed 5 bases and J shed 0 bases, with 17 bases lying between them. Germline CDR1 and CDR2: SGHAT and FQNNGV. This CDR3 is 18 amino acids long. The DNA for the CDR3 is TGTGCCAGCAGCCCGACGGGACTGGACCTCTCTGGGGCCAACGTCCTGACTTTC. This sequence encodes CASSPTGLDLSGANVLTF.

This chain uses TRBV3-1 (or the pseudogene TRBV3-2) with TRBJ1-4; D call uncertain. The CDR3 extends over 15 amino acids. V was clipped by 4 bases and J by 7 bases, with 16 bases between them. In germline, CDR1 is LGHDT, CDR2 YNNKEL (reference sequence). The DNA for the CDR3 is TGTGCCAGCAGCCTGAACGGGGTCGGTACTGAAAAACTGTTTTTT. The encoded protein is CASSLNGVGTEKLFF.

This clone was picked up a small number of times. V usage is TRBV28 and J usage is TRBJ1-2; the match to TRBD1 covers 8 bases. The V segment lost 3 bases and the J segment 6 bases; nucleotides outside the gene matches: 15. This CDR3 spans 17 amino acids. From germline, CDR1 is MDHEN and CDR2 SYDVKM. CDR3 protein: CASSLSTPGGHRDGYTF. CDR3 nucleotides: TGTGCCAGCAGTTTGTCGACCCCAGGGGGCCACAGGGATGGCTACACCTTC.

The chain combines TRBV11-2 with TRBJ2-7, with 10 positions matching TRBD2. The CDR3 totals 14 residues. Germline trimming cut 3 bases from V and 6 bases from J; bases unmatched to any gene: 5. The germline V gene has CDR1 SGHAT and CDR2 FQNNGV. Here the CDR3 reads CASSFLAGAAEQYF. The CDR3 nucleotides are TGTGCCAGCAGCTTCCTAGCGGGAGCGGCCGAGCAGTACTTC. Based on the CDR3 plus reference TRBV11-2 and TRBJ2-7, the full variable domain is EAGVAQSPRYKIIEKRQSVAFWCNPISGHATLYWYQQILGQGPKLLIQFQNNGVVDDSQLPKDRFSAERLKGVDSTLKIQPAKLEDSAVYLCASSFLAGAAEQYFGPGTRLTVT.

The chain employs TRBV5-6 and TRBJ2-7, with 7 bases fitting TRBD1. CDR3 length: 13 residues. Germline V gives CDR1 SGHDT, CDR2 YYEEEE. J gave up 5 bases and V 0 bases, and 2 bases lay outside the gene matches. The CDR3 DNA reads as TGTGCCAGCAGCTTGGACAGGGGTAACGAGCAGTACTTC. It codes for CASSLDRGNEQYF.

The gene calls are TRBV30 and TRBJ2-3; the D gene is possibly TRBD2 (6 bases). The CDR3 has 16 residues. With 0 bases removed from V and 5 bases from J, the gap between germline ends came to 18 bases. Germline CDR1 and CDR2: GTSNPN and SVGIG (reference sequence). The CDR3 coding sequence is TGTGCCTGGAGTGTACCGCCGGGAGCTGGTAAAGATACGCAGTATTTT. Translation: CAWSVPPGAGKDTQYF.

The V and J genes are TRBV28 and TRBJ1-5, with 9 bases aligning to TRBD1. The V segment lost 9 bases and the J segment 3 bases; nucleotides outside the gene matches: 15. Germline V lookup: CDR1 MDHEN, CDR2 SYDVKM. The CDR3 is 17 amino acids. The CDR3 here is CASSGTGMFEVNQPQHF. DNA for the CDR3: TGTGCCAGTTCCGGGACAGGGATGTTTGAAGTCAATCAGCCCCAGCATTTT. Combining the CDR3 with reference TRBV28 and TRBJ1-5 gives the whole variable domain DVKVTQSSRYLVKRTGEKVFLECVQDMDHENMFWYRQDPGLGLRLIYFSYDVKMKEKGDIPEGYSVSREKKERFSLILESASTNQTSMYLCASSGTGMFEVNQPQHFGDGTRLSIL.

The chain combines TRBV15 with TRBJ2-3; no clear D. This CDR3 region has 12 residues. Germline V gives CDR1 LNHNV, CDR2 YYDKDF (reference sequence). V was clipped by 4 bases and J by 0 bases, with 2 bases between them. DNA for the CDR3: TGTGCCACCAGCATAAGCACAGATACGCAGTATTTT. Encoded protein: CATSISTDTQYF.

V is TRBV7-9 and J is TRBJ2-5; 10 bases match TRBD2. J lost 5 bases, V lost 5 bases, and 8 bases had no gene match. Per germline, CDR1 SEHNR and CDR2 FQNEAQ (reference sequence). The CDR3 has 15 residues. The DNA of the CDR3 is TGTGCCAGCAGCGGCAGCGGGAGGGCCGGGGAGACCCAGTACTTC. Protein: CASSGSGRAGETQYF.

J is TRBJ2-7 and V is TRBV10-3; TRBD1 aligns across 11 bases. Germline trimming cut 6 bases from V and 5 bases from J; bases unmatched to any gene: 3. CDR1 is ENHRY and CDR2 is SYGVKD in the germline V gene. This CDR3 is 13 amino acids long. DNA for the CDR3: TGTGCCATCAGCGGACAGGGGGCCCACGAGCAGTACTTC. Protein sequence: CAISGQGAHEQYF.

CDR3 DNA: TGCGCCAGCAGTTCGGCAGCCAGGGAGACCCAGTACTTC. This encodes CASSSAARETQYF. The chain carries TRBV5-1 and TRBJ2-5; D is unresolved. This CDR3 is built from 13 residues. Germline-derived CDR1 and CDR2 are SGHRS and YFSETQ. V lost 5 bases and J 5 bases, leaving 13 bases between the germline ends.

The chain has TRBV19 and TRBJ2-2; 10 nucleotides agree with TRBD2. Trimming cost V 5 bases and J 6 bases; bases outside gene matches: 9. Germline loops: CDR1 LNHDA, CDR2 SQIVND (reference sequence). CDR3 length equals 16 residues. This chain's CDR3 is CASSPGSSGSPGELFF. As DNA, the CDR3 is TGTGCCAGTAGTCCCGGGTCTAGCGGGAGTCCCGGGGAGCTGTTTTTT.

The J gene is TRBJ2-1, the V gene TRBV27; 10 positions agree with TRBD2. V shed 10 bases, J shed 8 bases, and the junction held 20 bases outside the gene matches. The CDR3 consists of 17 residues. Germline CDR1 MNHEY, CDR2 SMNVEV (reference sequence). The CDR3 nucleotides read TGTGCCACCCAGGCGCTAGCGGGAGCCCTCGCTAACGATGAGCAGTTCTTC. Its translation: CATQALAGALANDEQFF.

The chain employs TRBV28 and TRBJ2-3; 10 bases are a match to TRBD2. This CDR3 has 16 amino acids. Germline CDR1 MDHEN, CDR2 SYDVKM. Trimming took 5 bases from V and 2 from J; bases not matched to a gene: 7. The CDR3 sequence is CASSPRAGGITDTQYF. The DNA for the CDR3 is TGTGCCAGCAGTCCCAGAGCGGGAGGGATCACAGATACGCAGTATTTT.

The J gene is TRBJ2-7, the V gene TRBV29-1; TRBD1 matches 10 bases. Germline CDR1 SQVTM, CDR2 ANQGSEA. The CDR3 runs 16 residues. With V trimmed by 1 base and J by 4 bases, 10 bases remained unmatched. CDR3 loop: CSVEGPPGQGLYEQYF. Written as DNA, the CDR3 is TGCAGCGTTGAAGGGCCTCCGGGACAGGGGTTATACGAGCAGTACTTC.

The genes are TRBV6-5 and TRBJ1-5; TRBD1 matches at 7 bases. The germline CDR1 and CDR2 sequences are MNHEY and SVGAGI. The CDR3 covers 14 residues. V lost 8 bases and J lost 5; bases outside the gene matches: 9. The CDR3 spells CASGTQGPHQPQHF. The CDR3 region has the DNA TGTGCCAGCGGGACACAGGGGCCCCATCAGCCCCAGCATTTT.

The chain recombines TRBV11-2 with TRBJ1-1, with TRBD1 matching over 8 bases. CDR3 length: 14 residues. Unmatched junction bases numbered 11, after V lost 6 bases and J lost 8 bases. From germline, CDR1 is SGHAT and CDR2 FQNNGV. The CDR3 sequence: CASRPLDREVEAFF. CDR3 nucleotide sequence: TGTGCCAGCAGACCATTGGACAGGGAAGTGGAAGCTTTCTTT.

This rearrangement joins TRBV18 to TRBJ2-7; 8 bases are shared with TRBD1. Trimming at V came to 3 bases and at J to 3 bases, leaving 7 bases not matched to a gene. This CDR3 contains 15 residues. CDR1 is KGHSH, CDR2 LQKENI, per germline. The CDR3 loop is CASSPTITGGYEQYF. The CDR3 DNA reads as TGTGCCAGCTCACCCACTATTACAGGGGGCTACGAGCAGTACTTC.

This clone has just one count. The J gene is TRBJ2-7, the V gene TRBV28, with 14 bases fitting TRBD2. V shed 5 bases, J shed 6 bases, and the junction held 6 bases outside the gene matches. CDR1 MDHEN and CDR2 SYDVKM come from the germline V gene. The CDR3 length is 15 residues. CDR3 sequence reads: CASSTRTSGRFEQYF. The CDR3 DNA sequence: TGTGCCAGCAGTACGCGGACTAGCGGGAGGTTCGAGCAGTACTTC.

This clone was picked up one time. The J gene is TRBJ1-5, the V gene TRBV9, with D perhaps TRBD1 (6 bases). With 2 bases removed from V and 4 bases from J, the gap between germline ends came to 16 bases. The CDR3 loop spans 16 amino acids. Germline CDR1 reads SGDLS; CDR2 reads YYNGEE. CDR3 amino acids: CASSVPGGAINQPQHF. In nucleotides, the CDR3 is TGTGCCAGCAGCGTGCCGGGGGGCGCGATAAATCAGCCCCAGCATTTT. The full variable domain, its missing parts supplied by reference TRBV9 and TRBJ1-5, is DSGVTQTPKHLITATGQRVTLRCSPRSGDLSVYWYQQSLDQGLQFLIQYYNGEERAKGNILERFSAQQFPDLHSELNLSSLELGDSALYFCASSVPGGAINQPQHFGDGTRLSIL.

The chain couples TRBV6-2 or TRBV6-3 to TRBJ2-2, with 14 bases identical to TRBD2. Trimming removed 5 bases from V and 5 bases from J; junction bases left unmatched: 13. The CDR3 is 19 residues long. Germline CDR1 MNHEY, CDR2 SVGEGT. This chain's CDR3 is CASSPPGLAGAERTGELFF. DNA for the CDR3: TGTGCCAGCAGTCCCCCGGGACTAGCGGGGGCTGAGAGAACCGGGGAGCTGTTTTTT.